A selection of T cell receptor beta chains follows, all from one sample in a study of shared clonotypes between healthy human individuals. The repertoire was sequenced with immunoSEQ multiplex PCR; TCRdb's copy has only in-frame clones and lacks some. The sample records about 710,000 clones, 60% to 75% being singletons. The sample consisted of memory CD4+ T cells sorted from blood. The receptor set was obtained from a woman aged 25 to 39 in good health. Each CDR3 is given with its conserved first and last residue. Fields, in order: J gene, clone size, V gene, D gene, CDR3 DNA, CDR3 protein. The D gene is left open where the match is weak. Not every row has a clone size; where given, it reads once, few, many or a size class.

J gene: TRBJ2-1
clone size: .
V gene: TRBV20-1
D gene: .
CDR3 DNA: TGCAGTGCTAAGCTGGCAAGAATGTTCTTC
CDR3 protein: CSAKLARMFF

J gene: TRBJ1-2
clone size: .
V gene: TRBV18
D gene: .
CDR3 DNA: TGTGCCAGCTCACCAAGCCCCAGAAACTATGGCTACACCTTC
CDR3 protein: CASSPSPRNYGYTF

J gene: TRBJ2-1
clone size: once
V gene: TRBV9
D gene: .
CDR3 DNA: TGTGCCAGCAGCGTCGTAGACGCGGGGCAGTTCTTC
CDR3 protein: CASSVVDAGQFF

J gene: TRBJ2-3
clone size: many
V gene: TRBV19
D gene: .
CDR3 DNA: TGTGCCAGTAGTAGCCCTGGAGAACTAGAGATCGACGCAGATACGCAGTATTTT
CDR3 protein: CASSSPGELEIDADTQYF

J gene: TRBJ2-1
clone size: .
V gene: TRBV14
D gene: .
CDR3 DNA: TGTGCCAGCAGCCAAGATCTGGGCAGGGGTCATGAGCAGTTCTTC
CDR3 protein: CASSQDLGRGHEQFF

J gene: TRBJ2-2
clone size: .
V gene: TRBV7-7
D gene: .
CDR3 DNA: TGTGCCAGCAGCTCGACTAGGGCCACCGGGGAGCTGTTTTTT
CDR3 protein: CASSSTRATGELFF

J gene: TRBJ1-5
clone size: .
V gene: TRBV28
D gene: .
CDR3 DNA: TGTGCCAGCAGTTTTGAAGGGCGGTGGAGTCAGCCCCAGCATTTT
CDR3 protein: CASSFEGRWSQPQHF

J gene: TRBJ1-1
clone size: once
V gene: TRBV30
D gene: .
CDR3 DNA: TGTGCCTGGAGGACCGACTTGGGGGCCACTGAAGCTTTCTTT
CDR3 protein: CAWRTDLGATEAFF

J gene: TRBJ2-3
clone size: .
V gene: TRBV2
D gene: TRBD2
CDR3 DNA: TGTGCCAGCAATCCACTAGCGGGAGTTACAGATACGCAGTATTTT
CDR3 protein: CASNPLAGVTDTQYF

J gene: TRBJ2-7
clone size: .
V gene: TRBV7-9
D gene: .
CDR3 DNA: TGTGCCAGCAGCTTAGCGCTTGGCAGCTCCTACGAGCAGTACTTC
CDR3 protein: CASSLALGSSYEQYF

J gene: TRBJ2-3
clone size: .
V gene: TRBV5-4
D gene: TRBD2
CDR3 DNA: TGTGCCAGCAGCTTGGGTGGCGGGAGGGGATCGGATACGCAGTATTTT
CDR3 protein: CASSLGGGRGSDTQYF

J gene: TRBJ1-4
clone size: .
V gene: TRBV28
D gene: .
CDR3 DNA: TGTGCCAGCAGTTTATCTGGTGGTTCTAATGAAAAACTGTTTTTT
CDR3 protein: CASSLSGGSNEKLFF

J gene: TRBJ1-3
clone size: .
V gene: TRBV19
D gene: .
CDR3 DNA: TGTGCCACTCTCCCGGACCATAGCTCTGGAAACACCATATATTTT
CDR3 protein: CATLPDHSSGNTIYF

J gene: TRBJ2-1
clone size: .
V gene: TRBV5-1
D gene: TRBD2
CDR3 DNA: TGCGCCAGCAGCCCCGGGACTAGCGGGAGGGGAAATGAGCAGTTCTTC
CDR3 protein: CASSPGTSGRGNEQFF

J gene: TRBJ1-4
clone size: .
V gene: TRBV11-2
D gene: .
CDR3 DNA: TGTGCCAGCAGCTTACTTGGGATTGAGGAAAAACTGTTTTTT
CDR3 protein: CASSLLGIEEKLFF

J gene: TRBJ2-1
clone size: .
V gene: TRBV5-1
D gene: .
CDR3 DNA: TGCGCCAGCAGCTTGGCCGAGGGAACTAATGAGCAGTTCTTC
CDR3 protein: CASSLAEGTNEQFF

J gene: TRBJ2-5
clone size: .
V gene: TRBV4-2
D gene: TRBD2
CDR3 DNA: TGTGCCAGCAGTCAGGCGGGGGGGCACATACAAGAGACCCAGTACTTC
CDR3 protein: CASSQAGGHIQETQYF